The entry below gives a single TCR beta chain sequence along with its context. Its antigen is as yet unknown. This entry is derived from a study of resident and recirculating memory T cells in vitiligo. Study-wide results and caveats: No single dominant TCR clone appeared; lesion clonality varied.

From germline, CDR1 is MDHEN and CDR2 SYDVKM. V lost 7 bases, J lost 8 bases, and 14 bases lay in between. The CDR3 consists of 12 residues. TCRdb keeps only in-frame clones here, not all; method: immunoSEQ multiplex PCR. Altogether tens of thousands of clones are present, roughly nine tenths being singletons, with the ten largest covering about 5%. The source material was blood. This TCR derives from a male donor with vitiligo. The J gene is TRBJ1-2, the V gene TRBV28; no clear D gene. CDR3 amino acids: CASTRGSQGYTF. The CDR3 nucleotides are TGTGCCAGCACCCGAGGGTCGCAGGGCTACACCTTC.